This is a list of T cell receptor beta chains from one sample in a study of OX40 agonist ivuxolimab in advanced cancers. Clones were sequenced by immunoSEQ multiplex PCR, and TCRdb holds only the in-frame ones, with some missing. Seen here are tens of thousands of clones, 80% observed once, and the top ten hold 3.5% to 5.5%. The input for sequencing was CD4+ or CD8+ T cells sorted from blood, taken in a trial of the OX40 agonist ivuxolimab. These receptors came from an adult with an advanced solid tumor such as melanoma, head and neck, liver or kidney cancer. The CDR3 runs from the conserved cysteine through the conserved F or W. The order of the fields is J gene, V gene, clone size, D gene, CDR3 length, CDR3 protein, CDR3 DNA. D genes are given only for firm matches. Size is omitted from some rows. Given values are once, few, many or a class for expanded clones.

>TRBJ1-2|TRBV4-1|NA|NA|14
CASSPTQENYGYTF
TGCGCCAGCAGCCCAACACAGGAGAACTATGGCTACACCTTC
>TRBJ1-2|TRBV10-3|NA|TRBD1|10
CASQDRALTF
TGTGCCTCTCAGGACAGGGCCCTCACCTTC
>TRBJ2-3|TRBV11-2|NA|NA|16
CASSLGGRSSTDTQYF
TGTGCCAGCAGCTTAGGTGGACGGAGTAGCACAGATACGCAGTATTTT
>TRBJ2-7|TRBV13|NA|TRBD1|14
CASSITGAAYEQYF
TGTGCCAGCAGCATCACAGGGGCGGCCTACGAGCAGTACTTC
>TRBJ1-6|TRBV6-5|NA|NA|14
CASREVRNHSPLHF
TGTGCCAGCAGAGAAGTACGGAATCATTCACCCCTCCACTTT
>TRBJ2-7|TRBV25-1|once|NA|12
CASSGGSGEQYF
TGTGCCAGCAGTGGAGGGTCCGGCGAGCAGTACTTC
>TRBJ1-5|TRBV6-1|NA|NA|14
CASSETVMNQPQHF
TGTGCCAGCAGTGAAACAGTGATGAATCAGCCCCAGCATTTT
>TRBJ1-5|TRBV6-5|once|NA|13
CASRRQGNQPQHF
TGTGCCAGCAGGAGACAGGGCAATCAGCCCCAGCATTTT
>TRBJ2-6|TRBV7-3|NA|NA|17
CASSVHAGSSGANVLTF
TGTGCCAGCAGCGTTCACGCAGGGAGCTCTGGGGCCAACGTCCTGACTTTC
>TRBJ1-4|TRBV7-8|NA|NA|13
CASSLEAGEKLFF
TGTGCCAGCAGCTTAGAGGCGGGGGAAAAACTGTTTTTT
>TRBJ2-7|TRBV7-2|NA|NA|15
CASSLGPAANYEQYF
TGTGCCAGCAGCTTAGGCCCAGCGGCGAACTACGAGCAGTACTTC
>TRBJ1-1|TRBV19|NA|NA|12
CASSMQASEAFF
TGTGCCAGTAGTATGCAGGCCTCAGAAGCTTTCTTT
>TRBJ1-5|TRBV7-3|NA|NA|13
CASSLDDSKGQHF
TGTGCCAGCAGCTTAGACGATAGCAAAGGGCAACATTTT
>TRBJ1-2|TRBV7-9|NA|NA|12
CASSLGGLGYTF
TGTGCCAGCAGCTTAGGCGGGCTCGGCTACACCTTC
>TRBJ2-7|TRBV5-4|NA|NA|13
CASSPGAGYEQYF
TGTGCCAGCAGCCCGGGGGCTGGCTACGAGCAGTACTTC
>TRBJ1-1|TRBV25-1|once|TRBD1|17
CASSEVFPRGTNTEAFF
TGTGCCAGCAGTGAAGTTTTCCCCAGGGGGACGAACACTGAAGCTTTCTTT
>TRBJ2-1|TRBV28|NA|TRBD1|12
CASSFPQDREFF
TGTGCCAGCAGTTTCCCCCAGGACAGGGAGTTCTTC
>TRBJ2-3|TRBV29-1|NA|TRBD2|16
CSAAGRGGLTTDTQYF
TGCAGCGCCGCCGGGCGGGGGGGCCTTACCACAGATACGCAGTATTTT
>TRBJ1-6|TRBV7-9|few|NA|14
CASSSVGGNSPLHF
TGTGCCAGCAGCTCCGTGGGAGGCAATTCACCCCTCCACTTT
>TRBJ1-2|TRBV9|NA|TRBD1|15
CASSVATRTGRGYTF
TGTGCCAGCAGCGTAGCTACCCGGACAGGGCGTGGCTACACCTTC
>TRBJ2-2|TRBV19|NA|NA|18
CASNKGGWGAANTGELFF
TGTGCCAGCAACAAGGGAGGATGGGGGGCAGCCAACACCGGGGAGCTGTTTTTT
>TRBJ2-7|TRBV2|NA|NA|12
CASSVILGEQYF
TGTGCCAGCAGTGTAATATTGGGCGAGCAGTACTTC
>TRBJ2-7|TRBV7-8|few|TRBD1|14
CASSHGQADHEQYF
TGTGCCAGCAGCCACGGACAGGCCGACCACGAGCAGTACTTC
>TRBJ1-2|TRBV29-1|medium-sized|TRBD1|13
CSARQGASYGYTF
TGCAGCGCCCGACAGGGGGCGTCCTATGGCTACACCTTC
>TRBJ2-3|TRBV6-1|NA|TRBD2|16
CASSGPSGRGTDTQYF
TGTGCCAGCAGTGGCCCTAGCGGGAGGGGCACAGATACGCAGTATTTT
>TRBJ2-3|TRBV12-5|NA|TRBD1|14
CASGAGTGADTQYF
TGTGCTAGTGGTGCAGGGACAGGGGCAGATACGCAGTATTTT
>TRBJ1-2|TRBV5-1|once|NA|15
CASSLSAGAEDGYTF
TGCGCCAGCAGCTTGAGTGCCGGGGCTGAGGATGGCTACACCTTC
>TRBJ1-6|TRBV5-8|few|NA|16
CASSSEQDTYNSPLHF
TGTGCCAGCAGCTCTGAGCAGGACACCTATAATTCACCCCTCCACTTT
>TRBJ2-5|TRBV14|few|NA|15
CASSHVVGTRETQYF
TGTGCCAGCAGCCACGTAGTAGGAACCCGGGAGACCCAGTACTTC
>TRBJ1-6|TRBV9|NA|NA|15
CASSVEEGRQTPLHF
TGTGCCAGCAGCGTAGAGGAGGGTAGGCAAACGCCCCTCCACTTT
>TRBJ1-2|TRBV7-2|NA|TRBD1|12
CASNTGVHGYTF
TGTGCCAGCAACACAGGGGTCCATGGCTACACCTTC
>TRBJ1-1|TRBV19|NA|TRBD1|16
CASKETGGAGGTEAFF
TGTGCCAGTAAGGAGACAGGGGGCGCCGGAGGCACTGAAGCTTTCTTT
>TRBJ2-5|TRBV19|once|NA|15
CASSIRGMAQETQYF
TGTGCCAGTAGTATCCGAGGGATGGCACAAGAGACCCAGTACTTC
>TRBJ2-1|TRBV18|NA|TRBD1|16
CASSPRPGQGINEQFF
TGTGCCAGCTCACCGCGGCCGGGACAGGGGATCAATGAGCAGTTCTTC
>TRBJ2-5|TRBV29-1|NA|NA|16
CSVEAIQGPVQETQYF
TGCAGCGTTGAAGCTATTCAGGGGCCCGTCCAAGAGACCCAGTACTTC
>TRBJ1-1|TRBV18|NA|NA|13
CASSPDLNTEAFF
TGTGCCAGCTCGCCTGACTTGAACACTGAAGCTTTCTTT
>TRBJ2-5|TRBV2|NA|TRBD1|14
CASRSTGGRETQYF
TGTGCCAGCAGGTCGACAGGGGGCAGAGAGACCCAGTACTTC
>TRBJ2-3|TRBV5-6|few|NA|14
CATRGGHPTDTQYF
TGTGCCACCCGGGGCGGGCACCCCACAGATACGCAGTATTTT
>TRBJ1-2|TRBV4-1|NA|TRBD1|15
CASSQDLDRGRGYTF
TGCGCCAGCAGCCAAGATCTTGACAGGGGCCGAGGCTACACCTTC
>TRBJ2-4|TRBV19|NA|NA|14
CASNTGYTKNIQYF
TGTGCCAGTAATACAGGGTACACCAAAAACATTCAGTACTTC
>TRBJ2-7|TRBV6-5|NA|TRBD2|15
CASSYTGGRAHEQYF
TGTGCCAGCAGTTACACGGGAGGGAGGGCCCACGAGCAGTACTTC
>TRBJ1-3|TRBV18|NA|TRBD1|13
CASRQGAGNTIYF
TGTGCCAGCAGACAGGGGGCTGGAAACACCATATATTTT
>TRBJ2-1|TRBV12-5|NA|NA|15
CASGALSQGNNEQFF
TGTGCTAGTGGTGCATTAAGTCAGGGGAACAATGAGCAGTTCTTC
>TRBJ1-4|TRBV7-8|NA|NA|16
CASSPARFTTNEKLFF
TGTGCCAGCAGCCCAGCGAGGTTTACAACTAATGAAAAACTGTTTTTT
>TRBJ2-3|TRBV4-2|NA|TRBD2|16
CASSQVHGTTKGTQYF
TGTGCCAGCAGCCAAGTTCATGGGACTACCAAAGGTACGCAGTATTTT
>TRBJ2-1|TRBV7-3|NA|TRBD1|14
CASSLGDRSNEQFF
TGTGCCAGCAGCTTAGGGGACAGAAGCAATGAGCAGTTCTTC
>TRBJ2-7|TRBV7-9|NA|TRBD2|14
CASSSGLAAYEQYF
TGTGCCAGCAGCTCGGGACTAGCGGCCTACGAGCAGTACTTC
>TRBJ2-3|TRBV2|NA|NA|16
CASSEQGITSTDTQYF
TGTGCCAGCAGTGAGCAGGGGATTACTAGCACAGATACGCAGTATTTT
>TRBJ2-6|TRBV18|NA|NA|15
CASSPTGSGANVLTF
TGTGCCAGCTCACCCACAGGCTCTGGGGCCAACGTCCTGACTTTC
>TRBJ1-5|TRBV7-2|NA|TRBD1|14
CASSFQTGGQPQHF
TGTGCCAGCAGCTTTCAGACAGGGGGTCAGCCCCAGCATTTT
>TRBJ1-2|TRBV2|NA|NA|13
CASTPMTKDGYTF
TGTGCCAGCACCCCAATGACAAAAGATGGCTACACCTTC
>TRBJ2-3|TRBV5-6|NA|TRBD2|18
CASSYRLAGGPSTDTQYF
TGTGCCAGCAGCTACCGACTAGCGGGGGGGCCGAGCACAGATACGCAGTATTTT
>TRBJ1-5|TRBV5-1|NA|TRBD1|15
CASSLTGGLGQPQHF
TGCGCCAGCAGCTTGACAGGGGGTTTGGGTCAGCCCCAGCATTTT
>TRBJ1-1|TRBV10-1|NA|TRBD1|13
CASSRQGNTEAFF
TGCGCCAGCAGTAGACAGGGCAACACTGAAGCTTTCTTT
>TRBJ1-6|TRBV7-2|NA|NA|15
CASSLLGSYNSPLHF
TGTGCCAGCAGCTTATTGGGCTCCTATAATTCACCCCTCCACTTT